This entry lists 19 T cell receptor beta chains sequenced from one sample in a study of cytomegalovirus exposure and HLA in healthy donors. Sequencing used immunoSEQ multiplex PCR; TCRdb keeps in-frame clones, though not all of them. The table has 100,000 to 150,000 clones, 85% to 95% seen once. Input material: PBMCs. Receptors originate from a woman between 18 and 29 years old in good health and CMV-seronegative.

The V call is TRBV5-1, the J call TRBJ2-7; D call uncertain. Germline values: CDR1 SGHRS, CDR2 YFSETQ. The germline V and J ends were trimmed by 3 bases and 4 bases, with 5 bases remaining between them. This CDR3 comprises 11 residues. DNA for the CDR3: TGCGCCAGCAGCTCTTTATACGAGCAGTACTTC. Residues: CASSSLYEQYF.

The gene calls are TRBV2 and TRBJ2-7; 7 nucleotides match TRBD1. Per germline, CDR1 SNHLY and CDR2 FYNNEI. The CDR3 totals 13 residues. The ends lost 6 bases at V and 2 bases at J; junction bases unmatched: 4. Written as DNA, the CDR3 is TGTGCCAGCAGGGGGACAGTTCCCTACGAGCAGTACTTC. It encodes CASRGTVPYEQYF.

This rearrangement joins TRBV2 to TRBJ2-2; 8 bases align to TRBD1. The germline V gene has CDR1 SNHLY and CDR2 FYNNEI. J gave up 4 bases and V 6 bases, and 4 bases lay outside the gene matches. The CDR3 runs to 14 residues. The CDR3 DNA is TGTGCCAGCAGCTGGACAGGGCTCACCGGGGAGCTGTTTTTT. This translates into CASSWTGLTGELFF.

The chain carries TRBV5-1 and TRBJ1-5; the match to TRBD1 covers 9 bases. V shed 5 bases and J 6 bases; nucleotides not matched to a gene: 6. The CDR3 contains 14 residues. CDR1 and CDR2 (germline): SGHRS, YFSETQ. The chain's CDR3 is CASSTTGGSQPQHF. CDR3 nucleotide sequence: TGCGCCAGCAGTACTACAGGGGGCAGTCAGCCCCAGCATTTT.

This sequence joins TRBV4-1 and TRBJ1-6; no definite D call. Per the germline V gene, CDR1 is MGHRA and CDR2 is YSYEKL. Trimming shortened V by 2 bases and J by 8 bases, and 13 bases separated the two germline ends. CDR3 length: 15 residues. This CDR3 reads CASSQPTIRYSPLHF. The CDR3 DNA sequence: TGCGCCAGCAGCCAACCGACAATACGCTATTCACCCCTCCACTTT.

In its sample, this clone was seen once. J is TRBJ1-1 and V is TRBV29-1, with D unclear. The CDR3 sequence is 13 residues long. The germline CDR1 and CDR2 sequences are SQVTM and ANQGSEA. V was trimmed by 1 base and J by 11 bases, leaving 17 bases between them. In DNA, the CDR3 is TGCAGCGTTGAAGTATCTGTTAGTTTTGTCGCTTTCTTT. Protein: CSVEVSVSFVAFF.

The gene calls are TRBV9 and TRBJ2-1; tentative D call: TRBD2 (7 bases). Germline V CDR1 and CDR2: SGDLS, YYNGEE. V was clipped by 4 bases and J by 7 bases, with 18 bases between them. The CDR3 runs to 15 residues. Here the CDR3 DNA reads TGTGCCAGCAGCCAATCGGGGGGCCAGGGGAATGAGCAGTTCTTC. Translation gives CASSQSGGQGNEQFF.

This clone was observed a single time. The gene calls are TRBV6-1 and TRBJ2-5, with D maybe TRBD1 (5 bases). V gave up 6 bases and J gave up 7 bases, with 21 bases separating them. Germline assignment: CDR1 MNHNS and CDR2 SASEGT. The CDR3 is 15 amino acids. CDR3 region: CASSDLGHGLATQYF. For the CDR3, the DNA is TGTGCCAGCAGCGATTTGGGGCACGGTCTCGCGACCCAGTACTTC.

The chain is built from TRBV30 and TRBJ2-6; D gene ambiguous. V was pared by 0 bases and J by 1 base, with 7 bases between. The length of the CDR3 is 15 residues. The germline CDR1 and CDR2 sequences are GTSNPN and SVGIG (reference sequence). This CDR3 reads CAWSVPISGANVLTF. CDR3 nucleotide sequence: TGTGCCTGGAGTGTTCCCATTTCTGGGGCCAACGTCCTGACTTTC.

CDR3 amino acids: CASSLGGGRGYTF. CDR3 bases: TGTGCCAGCAGCTTAGGAGGGGGCCGCGGCTACACCTTC. The V call is TRBV7-9, the J call TRBJ1-2; 7 bases fit TRBD1. The trim removed 1 base at V and 8 bases at J, leaving 4 bases unmatched. CDR1 is SEHNR, CDR2 FQNEAQ, per germline (reference sequence). The CDR3 has 13 residues.

V and J are TRBV6-1 and TRBJ2-2; 10 positions agree with TRBD2. After removal of 3 bases from V and 6 bases from J, the junction contained 10 bases not matched to a gene. Per the germline V gene, CDR1 is MNHNS and CDR2 is SASEGT. The CDR3 spans 17 residues. Written as DNA, the CDR3 is TGTGCCAGCAGTGACCTACCTAGCGGGGGTTTCCCCGGGGAGCTGTTTTTT. Translating gives CASSDLPSGGFPGELFF.

The CDR3 here is CASMSRTASYNEQFF. The CDR3 coding sequence is TGTGCCAGCATGTCAAGGACAGCCTCCTACAATGAGCAGTTCTTC. The chain recombines TRBV2 with TRBJ2-1; D is possibly TRBD1 (6 bases). The length of the CDR3 is 15 residues. Germline assignment: CDR1 SNHLY and CDR2 FYNNEI. Trimming pared 7 bases from V and 0 bases from J, leaving 13 bases between.

With regard to this clone: The same CDR3 is also encoded by other DNA sequences in this sample. The J gene is TRBJ2-1, the V gene TRBV27; 9 nucleotides agree with TRBD1. The CDR3 consists of 14 residues. The J segment lost 4 bases and the V segment lost 3 bases, leaving 1 base of the junction unmatched. The germline CDR1 and CDR2 sequences are MNHEY and SMNVEV (reference sequence). The CDR3 DNA is TGTGCCAGCAGTTTGGGGACAGGGTACAATGAGCAGTTCTTC. It codes for CASSLGTGYNEQFF.

This chain links TRBV18 with TRBJ2-5; TRBD2 agrees at 12 bases. V shed 3 bases, J shed 5 bases, and the junction held 10 bases outside the gene matches. The germline gives CDR1 KGHSH, CDR2 LQKENI. This CDR3 region has 17 residues. The DNA of the CDR3 is TGTGCCAGCTCACCCCCTAGCGGGGGGGGTTCACGGGAGACCCAGTACTTC. Translated, it gives CASSPPSGGGSRETQYF.

The chain joins TRBV10-3 to TRBJ2-3; 7 nucleotides align to TRBD2. The V and J ends lost 3 bases and 3 bases, in that order; junction bases with no gene match: 12. This CDR3 has 17 amino acids. Per the germline V gene, CDR1 is ENHRY and CDR2 is SYGVKD. The CDR3 loop reads CAISDFTQRDGTDTQYF. The CDR3 DNA reads TGTGCCATCAGTGACTTCACTCAGCGGGACGGGACAGATACGCAGTATTTT.

The chain carries TRBV30 and TRBJ1-6, with 8 bases fitting TRBD1. The V segment lost 2 bases and the J segment 8 bases; nucleotides outside the gene matches: 11. The CDR3 contains 16 residues. CDR1 is GTSNPN and CDR2 is SVGIG in the germline V gene (reference sequence). For the CDR3, the DNA is TGTGCCTGGAGTAGGACAGGGAACAGTCCTCATTCACCCCTCCACTTT. Residues: CAWSRTGNSPHSPLHF.

This chain joins TRBV10-3 and TRBJ1-6, with 9 bases lining up with TRBD1. Germline assignment: CDR1 ENHRY and CDR2 SYGVKD. V lost 8 bases and J lost 6; bases outside the gene matches: 5. The CDR3 totals 14 residues. CDR3 in amino acids: CAIGDRDSNSPLHF. The CDR3 nucleotides read TGTGCCATCGGGGACAGGGACTCTAATTCACCCCTCCACTTT.

The chain recombines TRBV9 with TRBJ2-7; D is unclear. V was pared by 4 bases and J by 0 bases, with 8 bases between. This CDR3 has 13 amino acids. Germline assignment: CDR1 SGDLS and CDR2 YYNGEE. The CDR3 coding sequence is TGTGCCAGCAGCCCTACAGACTCCTACGAGCAGTACTTC. Its protein is CASSPTDSYEQYF.

This chain connects TRBV6-4 to TRBJ2-1, with TRBD2 matching 7 bases. The CDR3 spans 15 residues. Germline V gene data show CDR1 as MRHNA and CDR2 as SNTAGT. The V gene end was trimmed by 4 bases and the J gene end by 1 base; junction bases not matched to a gene: 4. CDR3 sequence: CASSADGGSYNEQFF. In DNA, the CDR3 is TGTGCCAGCAGTGCGGACGGGGGGTCCTACAATGAGCAGTTCTTC.